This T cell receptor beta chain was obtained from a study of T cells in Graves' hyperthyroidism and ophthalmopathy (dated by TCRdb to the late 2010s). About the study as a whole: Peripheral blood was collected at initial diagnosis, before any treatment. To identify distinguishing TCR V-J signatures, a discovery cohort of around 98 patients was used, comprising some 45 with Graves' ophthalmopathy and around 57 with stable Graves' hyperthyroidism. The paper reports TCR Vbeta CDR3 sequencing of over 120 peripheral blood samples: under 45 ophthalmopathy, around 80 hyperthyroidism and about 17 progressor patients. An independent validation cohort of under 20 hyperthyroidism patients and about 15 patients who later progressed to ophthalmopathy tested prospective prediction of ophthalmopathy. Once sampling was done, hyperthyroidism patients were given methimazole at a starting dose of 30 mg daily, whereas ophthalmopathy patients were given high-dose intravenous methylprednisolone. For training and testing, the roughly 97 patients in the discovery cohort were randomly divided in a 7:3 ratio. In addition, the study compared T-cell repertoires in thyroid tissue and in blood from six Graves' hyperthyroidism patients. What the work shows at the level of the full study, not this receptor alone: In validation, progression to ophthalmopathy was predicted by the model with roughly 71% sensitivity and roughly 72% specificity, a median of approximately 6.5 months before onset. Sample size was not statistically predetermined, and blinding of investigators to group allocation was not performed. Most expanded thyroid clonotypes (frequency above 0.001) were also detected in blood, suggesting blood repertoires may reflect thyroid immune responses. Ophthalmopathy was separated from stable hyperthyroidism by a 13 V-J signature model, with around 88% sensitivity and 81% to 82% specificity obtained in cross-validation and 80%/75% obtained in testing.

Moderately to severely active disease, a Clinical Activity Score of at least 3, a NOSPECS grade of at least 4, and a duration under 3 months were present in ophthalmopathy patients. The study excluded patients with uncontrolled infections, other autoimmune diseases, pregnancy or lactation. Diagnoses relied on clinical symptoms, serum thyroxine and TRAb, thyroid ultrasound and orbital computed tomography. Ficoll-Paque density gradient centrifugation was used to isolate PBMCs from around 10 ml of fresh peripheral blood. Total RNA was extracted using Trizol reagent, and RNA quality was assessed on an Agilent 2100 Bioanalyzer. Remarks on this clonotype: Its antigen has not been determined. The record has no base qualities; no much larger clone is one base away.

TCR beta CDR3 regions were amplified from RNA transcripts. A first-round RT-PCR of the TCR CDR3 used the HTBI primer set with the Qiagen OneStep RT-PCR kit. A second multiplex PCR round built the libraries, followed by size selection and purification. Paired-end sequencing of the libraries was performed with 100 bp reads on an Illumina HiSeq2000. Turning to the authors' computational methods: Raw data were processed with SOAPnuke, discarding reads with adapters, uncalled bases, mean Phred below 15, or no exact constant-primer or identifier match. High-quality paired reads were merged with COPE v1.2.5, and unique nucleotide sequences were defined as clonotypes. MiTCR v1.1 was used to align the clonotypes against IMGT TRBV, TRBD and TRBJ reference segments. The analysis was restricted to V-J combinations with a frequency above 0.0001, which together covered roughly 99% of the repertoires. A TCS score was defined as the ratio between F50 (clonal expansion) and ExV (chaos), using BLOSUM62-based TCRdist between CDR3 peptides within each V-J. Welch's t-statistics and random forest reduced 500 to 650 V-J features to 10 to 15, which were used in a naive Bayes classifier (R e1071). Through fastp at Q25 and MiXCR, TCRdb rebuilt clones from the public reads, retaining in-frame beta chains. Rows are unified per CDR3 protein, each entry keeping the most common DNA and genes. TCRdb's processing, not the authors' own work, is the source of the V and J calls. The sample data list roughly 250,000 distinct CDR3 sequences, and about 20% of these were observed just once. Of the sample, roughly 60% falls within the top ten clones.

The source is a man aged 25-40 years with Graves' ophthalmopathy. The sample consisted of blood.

The CDR3 region: CASSPGTGTGYNEQFF. DNA sequence: TGTGCCAGTAGCCCGGGAACCGGGACAGGTTACAATGAGCAGTTCTTC. Recombination linked TRBV19 to TRBJ2-1; 8 nucleotides in the junction match TRBD1. From the cysteine through the phenylalanine, the CDR3 covers 16 amino acids. Only the CDR3 DNA stays, 48 bases, in frame from base 1. Reading the germline V gene (reference sequence) gives CDR1 LNHDA and CDR2 SQIVND. The germline V and J ends show losses of 6 bases and 4 bases respectively, and no gene match explains 11 bases of the junction.